The 21 T cell receptor beta chains below were found in one sample sequenced in a study of neurological immune-mediated disorders. One entry per CDR3 protein results from TCRdb running MiXCR on the 5' RACE reads. Found here are 70,000 to 75,000 distinct CDR3 sequences, 12% to 15% of them singletons; the top ten hold around 4.3%. Time point of the sample: longitudinal time-point 1 (baseline). Sequenced input: PBMCs. The receptors were sampled from a female donor with HTLV-1-associated myelopathy (HAM/TSP).

In its sample, this clonotype was seen many times. The V gene is TRBV27, the J gene TRBJ1-6; D uncertain. Between the trimmed V and J ends, which lost 0 bases and 5 bases, there was a span of 8 bases. The CDR3 is 15 residues long. Germline loops: CDR1 MNHEY, CDR2 SMNVEV (reference sequence). CDR3 protein: CASSLSTRHNSPLHF. Written as DNA, the CDR3 is TGTGCCAGCAGTTTATCGACCAGGCATAATTCACCCCTCCACTTT.

This chain connects TRBV20-1 to TRBJ2-1; TRBD2 agrees at 9 bases. J was trimmed by 3 bases and V by 2 bases; bases with no gene match: 5. CDR3 length: 15 residues. Germline CDR1 and CDR2: DFQATT and SNEGSKA (reference sequence). The CDR3 loop reads CSARRAGGLYNEQFF. In DNA, the CDR3 is TGCAGTGCTAGAAGGGCGGGGGGGCTCTACAATGAGCAGTTCTTC.

This clonotype showed up many times. V and J are TRBV28 and TRBJ1-5; perhaps TRBD1 as D (6 bases). Germline V gene sequence: CDR1 MDHEN, CDR2 SYDVKM. The CDR3 consists of 17 residues. V was trimmed by 3 bases and J by 0 bases, leaving 15 bases between them. The CDR3 sequence: CASSLWTALISNQPQHF. As DNA, the CDR3 is TGTGCCAGCAGTTTGTGGACAGCTCTTATTAGCAATCAGCCCCAGCATTTT.

This clonotype was detected ten times or more. The CDR3 DNA is TGTGCCAGCAGGGCGGGGCCGAGCTACAATGAGCAGTTCTTC. Protein sequence: CASRAGPSYNEQFF. The chain joins TRBV28 to TRBJ2-1; weak D call: TRBD2 (6 bases). In germline, CDR1 is MDHEN, CDR2 SYDVKM. The CDR3 consists of 14 residues. V was trimmed by 6 bases and J by 3 bases, leaving 12 bases between them. The variable domain in full, with the rest retrieved from reference TRBV28 and TRBJ2-1, is DVKVTQSSRYLVKRTGEKVFLECVQDMDHENMFWYRQDPGLGLRLIYFSYDVKMKEKGDIPEGYSVSREKKERFSLILESASTNQTSMYLCASRAGPSYNEQFFGPGTRLTVL.

This clonotype was detected ten times or more. The rearrangement uses TRBV7-2 and TRBJ1-2, with 7 bases matching TRBD1. The CDR3 totals 13 residues. The germline CDR1 and CDR2 sequences are SGHTA and FQGNSA. V lost 2 bases, J lost 8 bases, and 5 bases stayed unmatched. CDR3 sequence reads: CASSLLTGRGYTF. The CDR3 DNA follows: TGTGCCAGCAGCTTATTGACAGGGCGGGGCTACACCTTC.

In its sample, this clonotype was seen many times. The chain uses TRBV6-5 and TRBJ2-5; D is uncertain. V was pared by 0 bases and J by 12 bases, with 20 bases between. CDR3 length: 15 amino acids. From germline, CDR1 is MNHEY and CDR2 SVGAGI. The CDR3 region is CASSYSRGVKSSEYF. The CDR3 nucleotides are TGTGCCAGCAGTTACTCGAGAGGTGTTAAGAGTTCGGAGTACTTC.

This clonotype was found many times. CDR3 in amino acids: CASSFTGLAGATQYF. CDR3 DNA sequence: TGTGCCAGCAGCTTTACGGGACTAGCGGGGGCGACCCAGTACTTC. J is TRBJ2-5 and V is TRBV5-5; 14 bases align to TRBD2. Trimming removed 2 bases from V and 7 bases from J; junction bases left unmatched: 4. From germline, CDR1 is SGHKS and CDR2 YYEKEE (reference sequence). The CDR3 covers 15 residues.

There are many counts of this clonotype. The gene calls are TRBV15 and TRBJ2-3; D is unclear. Trimming left V 0 bases short and J 2 bases short, with 6 bases between. The CDR3 has 14 amino acids. Germline CDR1 is LNHNV and CDR2 is YYDKDF (reference sequence). CDR3 DNA: TGTGCCACCAGCAGAGACCGATACACAGATACGCAGTATTTT. This translates into CATSRDRYTDTQYF.

This clonotype was recorded many times. CDR3 region: CASSQTGESGNEQFF. In nucleotides, the CDR3 is TGCGCCAGCAGCCAGACAGGGGAATCGGGCAATGAGCAGTTCTTC. The rearrangement uses TRBV5-1 and TRBJ2-1; 8 bases are a match to TRBD1. The germline V gene has CDR1 SGHRS and CDR2 YFSETQ. Trimming cost V 4 bases and J 6 bases; bases outside gene matches: 9. CDR3 length: 15 residues.

Ten or more counts support this clonotype. V is TRBV24-1 and J is TRBJ2-6, with D perhaps TRBD2 (6 bases). The CDR3 spans 17 residues. The V end lost 9 bases, the J end lost 0 bases, and 17 bases lay between the germline ends. CDR1 and CDR2 from the germline V gene are KGHDR and SFDVKD. Here the CDR3 reads CATGGDGSFSGANVLTF. The CDR3 DNA sequence: TGTGCCACCGGCGGGGACGGCTCTTTCTCTGGGGCCAACGTCCTGACTTTC.

The table lists this clonotype with many counts. This chain's CDR3 is CASQRGVGPNTGELFF. The CDR3 DNA sequence: TGTGCCAGCCAGCGGGGTGTTGGGCCGAACACCGGGGAGCTGTTTTTT. The chain links TRBV7-2 to TRBJ2-2; 7 positions agree with TRBD2. Losses at the gene ends were 8 bases for V and 0 bases for J; bases not matched to a gene: 9. Germline loops: CDR1 SGHTA, CDR2 FQGNSA. The CDR3 has 16 amino acids.

This clonotype was seen at least ten times. V is TRBV4-1 and J is TRBJ1-4; D is uncertain. V was trimmed by 4 bases and J by 3 bases, leaving 12 bases between them. This CDR3 is built from 15 residues. CDR1 and CDR2 from the germline V gene are MGHRA and YSYEKL. The CDR3 coding sequence is TGCGCCAGCAGCCGAGAGGGTAAAGCTAATGAAAAACTGTTTTTT. Translated: CASSREGKANEKLFF.

The genes are TRBV10-3 and TRBJ2-7, with 9 bases that match TRBD1. Losses at the gene ends were 1 base for V and 4 bases for J; bases not matched to a gene: 5. Germline-derived CDR1 and CDR2 are ENHRY and SYGVKD. The CDR3 length is 15 residues. DNA of the CDR3: TGTGCCATCAGTGAGTGGGACAGGGCGTTATACGAGCAGTACTTC. Residues: CAISEWDRALYEQYF.

This clonotype was seen at least ten times. The V call is TRBV29-1, the J call TRBJ2-1; perhaps D is TRBD1 or TRBD2 (6 bases each). Germline CDR1 is SQVTM and CDR2 is ANQGSEA. Trimming stripped 5 bases from V and 2 bases from J, with 10 bases between. This CDR3 is 13 amino acids long. The CDR3 spells CSVNRGAYNEQFF. CDR3 bases: TGCAGCGTTAATAGGGGGGCCTACAATGAGCAGTTCTTC.

This clonotype has at least ten counts. The J gene is TRBJ1-2, the V gene TRBV5-1; D unclear. CDR1 SGHRS and CDR2 YFSETQ come from the germline V gene. There are 14 residues in the CDR3. V was cut by 2 bases and J by 6 bases, with 14 bases left in between. The CDR3 DNA reads TGCGCCAGCAGCTTTGCCGATCCGGTAAATGGCTACACCTTC. It translates to CASSFADPVNGYTF. Supplemented by reference TRBV5-1 and TRBJ1-2, the full variable domain reads KAGVTQTPRYLIKTRGQQVTLSCSPISGHRSVSWYQQTPGQGLQFLFEYFSETQRNKGNFPGRFSGRQFSNSRSEMNVSTLELGDSALYLCASSFADPVNGYTFGSGTRLTVV.

This clonotype was seen repeatedly, ten times or more. The CDR3 coding sequence is TGCAGTGCTAGATCCGGGACAGCCGGTGTGGTGGCTGAGCAGTTCTTC. It codes for CSARSGTAGVVAEQFF. This chain links TRBV20-1 with TRBJ2-1; TRBD1 aligns across 7 bases. CDR3 length equals 16 residues. The V segment lost 2 bases and the J segment 9 bases; nucleotides outside the gene matches: 16. CDR1 is DFQATT and CDR2 is SNEGSKA in the germline V gene (reference sequence).

This chain uses TRBV12-3 or TRBV12-4 with TRBJ2-2; D possibly uses TRBD1 or TRBD2 (6 bases each). CDR3 length: 17 amino acids. The V end lost 6 bases, the J end lost 1 base, and 18 bases lay between the germline ends. As DNA, the CDR3 is TGTGCCAGCAGCCCCGAGGGGGGATCATTGAACACCGGGGAGCTGTTTTTT. This sequence encodes CASSPEGGSLNTGELFF.

This clonotype was observed many times. The chain recombines TRBV15 with TRBJ1-1; perhaps TRBD1 as D (5 bases). Germline CDR1 and CDR2: LNHNV and YYDKDF (reference sequence). This CDR3 is built from 14 residues. Trimming pared 0 bases from V and 1 base from J, leaving 6 bases between. DNA for the CDR3: TGTGCCACCAGCAGAGATAGGGGGAACACTGAAGCTTTCTTT. Protein sequence: CATSRDRGNTEAFF.

J is TRBJ2-7 and V is TRBV7-9, with TRBD1 identical over 7 bases. This CDR3 has 15 amino acids. Per the germline V gene, CDR1 is SEHNR and CDR2 is FQNEAQ (reference sequence). V lost 2 bases and J lost 0; bases outside the gene matches: 4. The CDR3 DNA is TGTGCCAGCAGCTTATATCCAGGGGGCTCCTACGAGCAGTACTTC. As protein: CASSLYPGGSYEQYF. The entire variable domain, with the rest obtained from reference TRBV7-9 and TRBJ2-7, is as follows: DTGVSQNPRHKITKRGQNVTFRCDPISEHNRLYWYRQTLGQGPEFLTYFQNEAQLEKSRLLSDRFSAERPKGSFSTLEIQRTEQGDSAMYLCASSLYPGGSYEQYFGPGTRLTVT.

Many counts were recorded for this clonotype. The V call is TRBV5-1, the J call TRBJ2-6, with 9 bases fitting TRBD1. The germline gives CDR1 SGHRS, CDR2 YFSETQ. The CDR3 runs 15 residues. V was clipped by 6 bases and J by 3 bases; unmatched bases: 4. In DNA form, the CDR3 reads TGCGCCAGCATACAGGGGGCAGGTGGGGCCAACGTCCTGACTTTC. Protein sequence: CASIQGAGGANVLTF. Full variable domain (missing parts from reference TRBV5-1 and TRBJ2-6): KAGVTQTPRYLIKTRGQQVTLSCSPISGHRSVSWYQQTPGQGLQFLFEYFSETQRNKGNFPGRFSGRQFSNSRSEMNVSTLELGDSALYLCASIQGAGGANVLTFGAGSRLTVL.

The sample holds many counts of this clonotype. The rearrangement links TRBV5-1 to TRBJ1-4; D may be TRBD1 (5 bases). This CDR3 contains 15 residues. The germline gives CDR1 SGHRS, CDR2 YFSETQ. The V and J ends lost 4 bases and 3 bases respectively, with 13 bases between them. The CDR3 DNA sequence: TGCGCCAGCAGCCCCGGGGGACGGTCTAATGAAAAACTGTTTTTT. Its translation is CASSPGGRSNEKLFF.